This is a list of T cell receptor beta chains from one sample in a study of identical twins. TCRdb recomputed calls from the 5' RACE reads with MiXCR, one row per CDR3 protein. Of about 430,000 distinct CDR3 sequences detected, less than 20% appear once; the ten largest clones hold 12%. Material for sequencing was naive T cells sorted from blood. These receptors were taken from a man aged 50-60 years in good health. Each CDR3 is given with its conserved first and last residue. A D gene is named only where the DNA matches it firmly. Expanded clones are given a class, and other clones once, few, many or no size at all.

>-|TRBV5-6|TRBJ1-6|few
TGTGCCAGCAGCTTGCCGACAGGCGGTTCACCCCTCCACTTT
CASSLPTGGSPLHF
>-|TRBV4-3|TRBJ1-4|few
TGCGCCAGCAGCACCGCAACTAATGAAAAACTGTTTTTT
CASSTATNEKLFF
>-|TRBV30|TRBJ2-5|-
TGTGCCTGGAGTCCAGGGCTAGGAGAGACCCAGTACTTC
CAWSPGLGETQYF
>TRBD1|TRBV5-1|TRBJ2-3|-
TGCGCCAGCAGCTTTCTCGGGACAGGCTTCACAGATACGCAGTATTTT
CASSFLGTGFTDTQYF
>TRBD1|TRBV3-1|TRBJ2-7|-
TGTGCCAGCAGCCATTTCAAGACAGGGCGAACCTACGAGCAGTACTTC
CASSHFKTGRTYEQYF
>-|TRBV27|TRBJ1-5|-
TGTGCCAGCAGTTTCGGAAGGAAGCGGCCCCAGCATTTT
CASSFGRKRPQHF
>-|TRBV3-1|TRBJ1-2|-
TGTGCCAGCAGCCAAGATAACATCGGCTATGGCTACACCTTC
CASSQDNIGYGYTF
>TRBD1|TRBV15|TRBJ2-5|many
TGTGCCACCAGCGGGTTATACAGGGACAGAGGGCAGGAGACCCAGTACTTC
CATSGLYRDRGQETQYF
>-|TRBV20-1|TRBJ1-3|-
TGCAGTGCTGAGACTACTCGAGGAAACCCCATATATTTT
CSAETTRGNPIYF
>-|TRBV21-1|TRBJ1-3|many
TGTGCCAGCAGCAAAGTGGTAGGGGGATCTGGAAACACCATATATTTT
CASSKVVGGSGNTIYF
>-|TRBV12-3/TRBV12-4|TRBJ1-3|-
TGTGCCAGCAGTTCAGGACTGATCTCTGGAAACACCATATATTTT
CASSSGLISGNTIYF
>TRBD2|TRBV11-3|TRBJ2-3|-
TGTGCCAGCAGCTTACCGGGGGGTACGCAGTATTTT
CASSLPGGTQYF
>TRBD2|TRBV4-2|TRBJ2-5|-
TGTGCCAGCAGCCAGACTAGCGGGGCCCGTGGAGAGACCCAGTACTTC
CASSQTSGARGETQYF
>-|TRBV7-8|TRBJ1-2|many
TGTGCCAGCAGCTTGGGGCCTAACTATGGCTACACCTTC
CASSLGPNYGYTF
>TRBD1|TRBV10-3|TRBJ2-2|-
TGTGCCATCAGTAATCCGGGACAGGGGGCTAAGACCGGGGAGCTGTTTTTT
CAISNPGQGAKTGELFF
>-|TRBV4-3|TRBJ1-2|many
TGCGCCAGCAGCCAAGATATCGCAGGTCCGAACTATGGCTACACCTTC
CASSQDIAGPNYGYTF
>TRBD2|TRBV29-1|TRBJ2-1|-
TGCAGCGTTGAACAAGCGGGAGGGGGTGAGCAGTTCTTC
CSVEQAGGGEQFF
>TRBD2|TRBV20-1|TRBJ2-7|few
TGCAGTGCTAGAGATATAGCGGGAGGGCTCGACGAGCAGTACTTC
CSARDIAGGLDEQYF
>-|TRBV5-1|TRBJ2-7|many
TGTGCCAGCAGTCCGAACGACTACGAGCAGTACTTC
CASSPNDYEQYF
>TRBD1|TRBV12-3/TRBV12-4|TRBJ2-4|few
TGTGCCAGCGGGGCCGGGACAGGGTCCAAAAACATTCAGTACTTC
CASGAGTGSKNIQYF
>TRBD2|TRBV15|TRBJ2-1|-
TGTGCCACCCTAGCGGGAGGGCCTTTTAATGAGCAGTTCTTC
CATLAGGPFNEQFF
>-|TRBV12-3/TRBV12-4|TRBJ2-3|-
TGTGCCAGCAGTTTTTTGACTGGCACAGATACGCAGTATTTT
CASSFLTGTDTQYF
>-|TRBV12-3/TRBV12-4|TRBJ1-1|many
TGTGCCAGCAGGTTGGGGACACCTAACACTGAAGCTTTCTTT
CASRLGTPNTEAFF
>-|TRBV5-1|TRBJ2-1|many
TGCGCCAGCAGCTTGCCTGATAGTGAGCAGTTCTTC
CASSLPDSEQFF
>TRBD1|TRBV6-1|TRBJ2-7|-
TGTGCCAGCAGTGTCGACAGGGACGCCTACGAGCAGTACTTC
CASSVDRDAYEQYF
>-|TRBV7-9|TRBJ2-7|-
TGTGCCAGCAGGCCGGACAGCTCCTACGAGCAGTACTTC
CASRPDSSYEQYF
>TRBD2|TRBV7-8|TRBJ2-2|-
TGTGCCAGCAGTTATCGGACTAGGTGGGCCGGGGAGCGGTTTTTT
CASSYRTRWAGERFF
>TRBD1|TRBV5-1|TRBJ2-3|-
TGCGCCAGCAGCTTGGGACAGGGGGTCACCACAGATACGCAGTATTTT
CASSLGQGVTTDTQYF